Following are 6 T cell receptor beta chains from one sample sequenced in a study of OX40 agonist ivuxolimab in advanced cancers. Profiled with immunoSEQ multiplex PCR; TCRdb holds only in-frame clones, not every one. Counted here are about 50,000 clones, over 75% occurring once; the ten biggest clones make up approximately 0.69%. This sample comprised CD4+ or CD8+ T cells sorted from blood, obtained in a trial of the OX40 agonist ivuxolimab. The origin of the receptors is an adult with an advanced solid tumor such as melanoma, head and neck, liver or kidney cancer.

This sequence joins TRBV30 and TRBJ2-4, with D perhaps matching TRBD2 (6 bases). Deletions cut 2 bases from V and 4 bases from J, with 18 bases between. Germline V gene sequence: CDR1 GTSNPN, CDR2 SVGIG (reference sequence). The CDR3 is 16 residues long. The CDR3 protein is CAWSLGLPALKNIQYF. CDR3 DNA sequence: TGTGCCTGGAGTTTGGGACTCCCCGCCTTAAAAAACATTCAGTACTTC.

The V gene is TRBV2, the J gene TRBJ2-1; the D gene is possibly TRBD2 (6 bases). The germline V gene has CDR1 SNHLY and CDR2 FYNNEI. The CDR3 extends over 15 amino acids. The ends were cut back, 6 bases at V and 4 bases at J, with 16 bases in the middle. CDR3 DNA: TGTGCCAGCAGCCCTAGCGCGCAAATTTACAATGAGCAGTTCTTC. Its translation: CASSPSAQIYNEQFF.

The J gene is TRBJ2-7, the V gene TRBV6-4; D may be TRBD1 (5 bases). From germline, CDR1 is MRHNA and CDR2 SNTAGT. The V and J ends lost 4 bases and 2 bases respectively, with 6 bases between them. This CDR3 region has 12 residues. In nucleotides, the CDR3 is TGTGCCAGCAGTGCCAGGGCCTACGAGCAGTACTTC. Its protein product is CASSARAYEQYF.

This chain joins TRBV5-4 and TRBJ1-1, with 8 bases lining up with TRBD1. V was clipped by 5 bases and J by 4 bases; unmatched bases: 7. Germline V gene data show CDR1 as SGHNT and CDR2 as YYREEE (reference sequence). There are 14 residues in the CDR3. This chain's CDR3 is CASRRGQVGTEAFF. The CDR3 bases are TGTGCCAGCAGACGGGGACAGGTGGGCACTGAAGCTTTCTTT.

This chain links TRBV28 with TRBJ2-1, with 9 bases that match TRBD1. Germline V lookup: CDR1 MDHEN, CDR2 SYDVKM. This CDR3 region has 16 residues. Trimming removed 5 bases from V and 7 bases from J; junction bases left unmatched: 12. The CDR3 loop reads CASSPLGTGKSNEQFF. The DNA for the CDR3 is TGTGCCAGCAGTCCCCTTGGGACAGGGAAGAGTAATGAGCAGTTCTTC.

The V gene is TRBV7-9, the J gene TRBJ2-5; D is unresolved. CDR3 length equals 11 residues. V dropped 5 bases and J dropped 2 bases, with 3 bases sitting between them. Looked up from germline, CDR1 is SEHNR and CDR2 is FQNEAQ (reference sequence). As DNA, the CDR3 is TGTGCCAGCAGCCAACAAGAGACCCAGTACTTC. This codes for CASSQQETQYF.